These 22 T cell receptor beta chains came from one sample sequenced in a study of technical replicates of blood from a handful of donors. Profiled with immunoSEQ multiplex PCR; TCRdb holds only in-frame clones, not every one. The sample holds just under 85,000 clones, approximately 94% seen once. Sample: T cells isolated from PBMCs. Source of these receptors: a human donor in good health.

The rearrangement joins TRBV4-1 to TRBJ2-3, with TRBD2 matching over 10 bases. Trimming took 3 bases from V and 2 from J; bases not matched to a gene: 8. The germline V gene encodes CDR1 MGHRA and CDR2 YSYEKL. The CDR3 is 17 residues long. The CDR3: CASSQPLSGGATDTQYF. As DNA, the CDR3 is TGCGCCAGCAGCCAGCCCTTGAGCGGGGGGGCCACAGATACGCAGTATTTT.

The chain employs TRBV7-8 and TRBJ1-2; D remains unclear. The CDR3 totals 13 residues. From germline, CDR1 is SGHVS and CDR2 FQNEAQ. V lost 4 bases and J 2 bases, leaving 8 bases between the germline ends. CDR3 loop: CASSSGPNYGYTF. The CDR3 nucleotides read TGTGCCAGCAGCTCCGGTCCCAACTATGGCTACACCTTC.

The chain links TRBV6-1 to TRBJ1-1; maybe TRBD1 (6 bases). Germline assignment: CDR1 MNHNS and CDR2 SASEGT. V shed 2 bases and J shed 7 bases, with 14 bases lying between them. This CDR3 spans 14 amino acids. The CDR3 DNA is TGTGCCAGCAGTGAATTTATACAGGGTGATGAAGCTTTCTTT. Translation: CASSEFIQGDEAFF.

This clone is a singleton in its sample. The chain combines TRBV5-1 with TRBJ2-3; 11 bases line up with TRBD1. This CDR3 is 15 amino acids long. The germline V gene has CDR1 SGHRS and CDR2 YFSETQ. The V and J ends lost 4 bases and 4 bases, in that order; junction bases with no gene match: 5. CDR3 sequence reads: CASSPGQGAPDTQYF. The CDR3 DNA sequence: TGCGCCAGCAGCCCCGGACAGGGGGCCCCAGATACGCAGTATTTT.

This chain's CDR3 is CASSATGDTQYF. CDR3 bases: TGTGCCAGCTCAGCGACGGGTGATACGCAGTATTTT. V is TRBV18 and J is TRBJ2-3; D is undetermined. V lost 5 bases, J lost 6 bases, and 9 bases lay in between. The CDR3 consists of 12 residues. Germline CDR1 is KGHSH and CDR2 is LQKENI.

V gene TRBV5-4 combines with J gene TRBJ2-7, with D possibly matching TRBD2 (5 bases). The V gene lost 5 bases and the J gene lost 3 bases, with 18 bases spanning the gap. The length of the CDR3 is 15 residues. Germline V CDR1 and CDR2: SGHNT, YYREEE (reference sequence). The CDR3 protein is CASSREEAFIYEQYF. The CDR3 region has the DNA TGTGCCAGCAGTCGCGAGGAGGCGTTTATCTACGAGCAGTACTTC.

This sequence joins TRBV10-3 and TRBJ1-6; a possible D gene is TRBD1 (6 bases). V shed 3 bases and J shed 6 bases, with 18 bases lying between them. The germline V gene encodes CDR1 ENHRY and CDR2 SYGVKD. There are 17 residues in the CDR3. In DNA form, the CDR3 reads TGTGCCATCAGTGAAGCCAGGGGTCTCACCCCTAATTCACCCCTCCACTTT. It specifies CAISEARGLTPNSPLHF.

This rearrangement joins TRBV2 to TRBJ1-2; the D gene is possibly TRBD1 (6 bases). The germline CDR1 and CDR2 sequences are SNHLY and FYNNEI. CDR3 length equals 14 residues. The V end lost 5 bases, the J end lost 0 bases, and 10 bases lay between the germline ends. The DNA for the CDR3 is TGTGCCAGCAGTCTACAGGGATCTAACTATGGCTACACCTTC. The encoded protein is CASSLQGSNYGYTF. Looking up the rest from reference TRBV2 and TRBJ1-2 gives the full variable domain: EPEVTQTPSHQVTQMGQEVILRCVPISNHLYFYWYRQILGQKVEFLVSFYNNEISEKSEIFDDQFSVERPDGSNFTLKIRSTKLEDSAMYFCASSLQGSNYGYTFGSGTRLTVV.

This chain connects TRBV28 to TRBJ1-1, with 7 bases matching TRBD1. After removal of 6 bases from V and 0 bases from J, the junction contained 1 base not matched to a gene. Germline lookup yields CDR1 MDHEN and CDR2 SYDVKM. This CDR3 contains 13 residues. The CDR3 loop is CASRQGMNTEAFF. The CDR3 bases are TGTGCCAGCAGACAGGGGATGAACACTGAAGCTTTCTTT.

The chain combines TRBV5-1 with TRBJ2-7; D gene unclear. CDR3 length: 16 amino acids. Trimming cost V 5 bases and J 0 bases, with 18 bases left between them. Germline V gene sequence: CDR1 SGHRS, CDR2 YFSETQ. The CDR3 DNA sequence: TGCGCCAGCAGTCTACGCACCGCGCCCCGCTCCTACGAGCAGTACTTC. Its translation is CASSLRTAPRSYEQYF.

V and J are TRBV7-9 and TRBJ2-1; 11 nucleotides agree with TRBD2. This CDR3 has 17 amino acids. Germline V gene data show CDR1 as SEHNR and CDR2 as FQNEAQ (reference sequence). The junction had 7 bases not matched to a gene; V was cut back by 1 base and J by 5 bases. Written as DNA, the CDR3 is TGTGCCAGCAGCTTAGGGGGGCTAGCGGGGGGAGACAATGAGCAGTTCTTC. Encoded protein: CASSLGGLAGGDNEQFF. Using reference TRBV7-9 and TRBJ2-1 for the parts outside the CDR3, the full variable domain is DTGVSQNPRHKITKRGQNVTFRCDPISEHNRLYWYRQTLGQGPEFLTYFQNEAQLEKSRLLSDRFSAERPKGSFSTLEIQRTEQGDSAMYLCASSLGGLAGGDNEQFFGPGTRLTVL.

The V call is TRBV1, the J call TRBJ1-3; the table calls TRBD1, which could not be checked here. TRBV1 is deemed a pseudogene. The CDR3 is 16 amino acids. In nucleotides, the CDR3 is TGCACCAGCAGCACCCGAGACAGTCGCTCTGGAAACACCATATATTTT. This codes for CTSSTRDSRSGNTIYF.

This chain links TRBV4-1 with TRBJ1-5, with D perhaps matching TRBD1 (6 bases). The length of the CDR3 is 21 residues. Trimming stripped 1 base from V and 3 bases from J, with 28 bases between. Germline assignment: CDR1 MGHRA and CDR2 YSYEKL. The CDR3 region is CASSQGVILGGRGDHNQPQHF. The CDR3, as DNA: TGCGCCAGCAGCCAAGGAGTAATTTTGGGGGGGCGTGGGGATCACAATCAGCCCCAGCATTTT.

This rearrangement joins TRBV5-1 to TRBJ2-5, with TRBD2 as a possible D gene (6 bases). CDR3 length equals 15 residues. The V end lost 1 base, the J end lost 2 bases, and 12 bases lay between the germline ends. Germline V gene data show CDR1 as SGHRS and CDR2 as YFSETQ. The DNA for the CDR3 is TGCGCCAGCAGCTTGTTCGATGGGGGGCAAGAGACCCAGTACTTC. It encodes CASSLFDGGQETQYF.

The chain links TRBV28 to TRBJ1-2; 7 nucleotides line up with TRBD1. Trimming took 5 bases from V and 5 from J; bases not matched to a gene: 20. This CDR3 spans 18 amino acids. Germline CDR1 reads MDHEN; CDR2 reads SYDVKM. CDR3 DNA sequence: TGTGCCAGCAGTGACGCCAGGGGGTTCGGACCTACGCGTTATGGCTACACCTTC. This gives the protein CASSDARGFGPTRYGYTF.

The chain joins TRBV18 to TRBJ2-7, with TRBD2 as a possible D gene (6 bases). Trimming took off 3 bases at V and 7 bases at J, with 13 bases between the two ends. The germline V gene encodes CDR1 KGHSH and CDR2 LQKENI. This CDR3 comprises 13 residues. The CDR3 is CASSPGTAGEQYF. The CDR3, as DNA: TGTGCCAGCTCACCGGGGACGGCGGGGGAGCAGTACTTC.

V usage is TRBV2 and J usage is TRBJ2-1; 7 bases are shared with TRBD2. Per the germline V gene, CDR1 is SNHLY and CDR2 is FYNNEI. V shed 9 bases, J shed 7 bases, and the junction held 21 bases outside the gene matches. This CDR3 is 17 amino acids long. CDR3 sequence: CARRGLGGSVGLNEQFF. For the CDR3, the DNA is TGTGCCAGAAGAGGACTAGGCGGGAGTGTGGGGTTAAATGAGCAGTTCTTC.

The chain is built from TRBV4-1 and TRBJ1-4; possible D gene TRBD1, 5 bases. The V and J ends lost 5 bases and 5 bases respectively, with 27 bases between them. Germline assignment: CDR1 MGHRA and CDR2 YSYEKL. This CDR3 spans 19 amino acids. The CDR3 loop reads CASSGRRAVGGSKNEKLFF. The CDR3 DNA sequence: TGCGCCAGCAGCGGACGCCGCGCCGTGGGGGGGTCGAAGAATGAAAAACTGTTTTTT.

Of note for this clone: Germline is not matched at one junction end, which may reflect a read error. The CDR3 here is CASTLRAGLAGGETQYF. The DNA for the CDR3 is TGTGCCAGCACCTTAAGGGCTGGGCTAGCGGGGGGAGAGACCCAGTACTTC. V and J are TRBV7-6 and TRBJ2-5; 11 bases are shared with TRBD2. This CDR3 spans 17 amino acids. Germline-derived CDR1 and CDR2 are SGHVS and FNYEAQ.

In this sample, this clone turned up once. The rearrangement links TRBV5-1 to TRBJ1-1; 9 positions agree with TRBD1. V dropped 4 bases and J dropped 4; count of bases not matched to a gene: 8. Germline CDR1 is SGHRS and CDR2 is YFSETQ. The CDR3 extends over 15 amino acids. The CDR3 region is CASSKLWDRATEAFF. CDR3 bases: TGCGCCAGCAGCAAACTATGGGACAGGGCCACTGAAGCTTTCTTT.

The chain employs TRBV28 and TRBJ2-7; 7 bases agree with TRBD1. The germline CDR1 and CDR2 sequences are MDHEN and SYDVKM. CDR3 length equals 14 residues. The V and J ends lost 2 bases and 4 bases, in that order; junction bases with no gene match: 5. In DNA form, the CDR3 reads TGTGCCAGCAGTTTAGCAGGGACAGCGTACGAGCAGTACTTC. Its protein product is CASSLAGTAYEQYF.

This clone was counted between two and nine times. The chain links TRBV10-1 to TRBJ1-1; the D gene is possibly TRBD1 (5 bases). Between the trimmed V and J ends, which lost 0 bases and 7 bases, there was a span of 12 bases. This CDR3 contains 14 residues. Germline CDR1 WNHNN, CDR2 SYGVQD (reference sequence). The CDR3 DNA follows: TGCGCCAGCAGTGAGTCGACGGGGGAAGGTGAAGCTTTCTTT. Its translation: CASSESTGEGEAFF.